Below are 2 T cell receptor beta chains sequenced from a single sample in a study of blood T cell repertoires in COVID-19. TCRdb's copy holds only in-frame clones and misses some; the assay was immunoSEQ multiplex PCR. The table lists 25,000 to 35,000 clones, 90% of them singletons. Sequencing used peripheral blood. Receptor source: a human donor in a cohort sampled during active COVID-19.

The CDR3 DNA reads as TGTGCCTGGAGGGTACAGGGGAATTCACCCCTCCACTTT. It codes for CAWRVQGNSPLHF. This chain joins TRBV30 and TRBJ1-6, with 7 nucleotides matching TRBD1. The CDR3 runs 13 residues. The junction had 3 bases not matched to a gene; V was cut back by 3 bases and J by 7 bases. CDR1 and CDR2 from the germline V gene are GTSNPN and SVGIG (reference sequence).

V is TRBV5-6 and J is TRBJ2-6; tentatively, D is TRBD2 (6 bases). V was clipped by 4 bases and J by 0 bases, with 17 bases between them. This CDR3 region has 18 residues. Germline CDR1 is SGHDT and CDR2 is YYEEEE. Written as DNA, the CDR3 is TGTGCCAGCAGCCGTGGCGGGGCTTCCTACTCTGGGGCCAACGTCCTGACTTTC. It encodes CASSRGGASYSGANVLTF.